These 30 T cell receptor beta chains share one sample of origin, sequenced in a study of low-dose radiotherapy and immunotherapy resistance in tumors. Alpha and beta chains were covered, as first-strand cDNA relied on TRAV- and TRBV-specific primers. With a constant-region primer and a V-primer adapter, TCRs were subjected to 20 PCR cycles of amplification. TCRdb ran MiXCR on the reads and lists one entry per CDR3 protein. The sample contains fewer than 8,500 distinct CDR3 sequences, around 60% of which appear only once. The receptors were gathered from a human donor with advanced metastatic prostate, ovarian, gallbladder or colorectal cancer (not recorded which). This table probably holds off-target reads from a library built for another chain.

This rearrangement joins TRBV19 to TRBJ1-5; D gene uncertain. V was cut by 4 bases and J by 4 bases, with 8 bases left in between. Per the germline V gene, CDR1 is LNHDA and CDR2 is SQIVND (reference sequence). The CDR3 is made up of 13 amino acids. The CDR3, as DNA: TGTGCCAGTAGTACAAGGACTAATCAGCCCCAGCATTTT. Protein sequence: CASSTRTNQPQHF.

This chain links TRBV28 with TRBJ2-3; 11 nucleotides line up with TRBD2. Germline trimming cut 8 bases from V and 10 bases from J; bases unmatched to any gene: 8. Germline CDR1 reads MDHEN; CDR2 reads SYDVKM. This CDR3 contains 13 residues. Here the CDR3 reads CASRIPTSGAQYF. The CDR3 DNA sequence: TGTGCCAGCCGAATACCGACTAGCGGGGCGCAGTATTTT.

This sequence joins TRBV6-1 and TRBJ1-2, with 9 bases lining up with TRBD1. CDR3 length: 14 amino acids. V lost 6 bases, J lost 2 bases, and 4 bases stayed unmatched. Germline values: CDR1 MNHNS, CDR2 SASEGT. CDR3 bases: TGTGCCAGCAGGGGACAGGGCCTAAACTATGGCTACACCTTC. Amino acid sequence: CASRGQGLNYGYTF.

The table lists this clonotype with a few counts. This chain's CDR3 is CASSMSGTGGETQYF. The CDR3 DNA reads as TGTGCCAGTAGTATGTCCGGGACAGGAGGAGAGACCCAGTACTTC. The gene calls are TRBV19 and TRBJ2-5; 8 positions match TRBD1. CDR1 is LNHDA and CDR2 is SQIVND in the germline V gene (reference sequence). Trimming cost V 3 bases and J 4 bases; bases outside gene matches: 7. CDR3 length equals 15 residues.

The gene calls are TRBV12-3 or TRBV12-4 and TRBJ2-3; 13 nucleotides line up with TRBD2. The CDR3 runs 17 residues. Losses at the gene ends were 3 bases for V and 0 bases for J; bases not matched to a gene: 3. CDR3 amino acids: CASSFGTSGKSTDTQYF. In DNA form, the CDR3 reads TGTGCCAGCAGTTTCGGGACTAGCGGGAAGAGCACAGATACGCAGTATTTT.

This clonotype was seen just once. This chain uses TRBV6-5 with TRBJ2-7; D is ambiguous. Trimming left V 6 bases short and J 4 bases short, with 16 bases between. Germline loops: CDR1 MNHEY, CDR2 SVGAGI. CDR3 size: 14 residues. CDR3 in amino acids: CASSHDFTLYEQYF. The CDR3 region has the DNA TGTGCCAGCAGCCACGACTTTACCCTTTACGAGCAGTACTTC.

This chain uses TRBV6-5 with TRBJ2-2, with 7 bases aligning to TRBD1. The germline CDR1 and CDR2 sequences are MNHEY and SVGAGI. J was trimmed by 5 bases and V by 5 bases; bases with no gene match: 8. The CDR3 contains 15 residues. The CDR3 DNA is TGTGCCAGCAGTGCCGGGACAGTAATTACCGGGGAGCTGTTTTTT. Amino acid sequence: CASSAGTVITGELFF.

The rearrangement joins TRBV20-1 to TRBJ2-3; 10 positions agree with TRBD2. The CDR3 extends over 17 amino acids. Germline V gene lookup returns CDR1 DFQATT and CDR2 SNEGSKA (reference sequence). V was pared by 5 bases and J by 2 bases, with 13 bases of the junction left unmatched. In DNA form, the CDR3 reads TGCAGTGCTTACCCTCCCTCGACTAGCGGGCTCACAGATACGCAGTATTTT. This translates into CSAYPPSTSGLTDTQYF.

This chain joins TRBV4-2 and TRBJ1-5; 7 nucleotides match TRBD1. Trimming took 0 bases from V and 6 from J; bases not matched to a gene: 5. CDR3 length equals 15 residues. Germline loops: CDR1 LGHNA, CDR2 YNFKEQ. CDR3 DNA: TGTGCCAGCAGCCAAGAGAGACAGGGAGGTCAGCCCCAGCATTTT. It encodes CASSQERQGGQPQHF.

This rearrangement joins TRBV12-3 or TRBV12-4 to TRBJ1-5, with D uncertain. This CDR3 is built from 13 residues. V was pared by 6 bases and J by 3 bases, with 9 bases between. The CDR3 nucleotides are TGTGCCAGCAGGGAAGGTTCCAATCAGCCCCAGCATTTT. This sequence encodes CASREGSNQPQHF.

This clonotype was counted only a few times. The J gene is TRBJ2-1, the V gene TRBV28; D remains ambiguous. V lost 5 bases to trimming and J lost 4 bases, with 9 bases between them. The germline gives CDR1 MDHEN, CDR2 SYDVKM. The CDR3 runs to 13 residues. The CDR3 bases are TGTGCCAGCAGTCTTAAACGGTACAATGAGCAGTTCTTC. This gives the protein CASSLKRYNEQFF.

The CDR3: CASSLTDSINTGELFF. CDR3 nucleotides: TGCGCCAGCAGCTTGACTGACAGCATCAACACCGGGGAGCTGTTTTTT. V gene TRBV5-1 combines with J gene TRBJ2-2; D may be TRBD1 (5 bases). The CDR3 consists of 16 residues. Germline V gives CDR1 SGHRS, CDR2 YFSETQ. Trimming shortened V by 1 base and J by 2 bases, and 12 bases separated the two germline ends.

CDR3 residues: CASSLMMNTEAFF. The CDR3 nucleotides read TGTGCCAGCAGTTTGATGATGAACACTGAAGCTTTCTTT. V and J are TRBV12-3 or TRBV12-4 and TRBJ1-1; D uncertain. The length of the CDR3 is 13 residues. Trimming removed 3 bases at V and 0 bases at J, with 5 bases between.

The CDR3 region is CASLRGRETQYF. CDR3 DNA: TGTGCCAGTTTGAGGGGGAGAGAGACCCAGTACTTC. V usage is TRBV28 and J usage is TRBJ2-5; possible D gene TRBD1, 6 bases. The V end was cut by 9 bases, the J end by 4 bases, with 12 bases between. The germline gives CDR1 MDHEN, CDR2 SYDVKM. This CDR3 has 12 amino acids.

This clonotype was observed a handful of times. The chain combines TRBV28 with TRBJ1-1; no firm D call. Between the trimmed V and J ends, which lost 2 bases and 1 base, there was a span of 11 bases. The germline gives CDR1 MDHEN, CDR2 SYDVKM. The CDR3 is 15 amino acids. The CDR3 nucleotides are TGTGCCAGCAGTTTAGCGGTACTTCGGAACACTGAAGCTTTCTTT. This translates into CASSLAVLRNTEAFF.

The chain has TRBV11-2 and TRBJ2-1; D ambiguous. The V and J ends lost 3 bases and 3 bases respectively, with 9 bases between them. Germline-derived CDR1 and CDR2 are SGHAT and FQNNGV. The CDR3 spans 14 residues. CDR3 nucleotides: TGTGCCAGCAGCTTCCGCGGTCACTACAATGAGCAGTTCTTC. This encodes CASSFRGHYNEQFF.

This chain links TRBV28 with TRBJ1-6, with a tentative D call TRBD1 (5 bases). Germline loops: CDR1 MDHEN, CDR2 SYDVKM. This CDR3 region has 15 residues. V lost 3 bases, J lost 5 bases, and 11 bases lay in between. The CDR3 protein is CASSFSWGDNSPLHF. As DNA, the CDR3 is TGTGCCAGCAGTTTTTCCTGGGGGGATAATTCACCCCTCCACTTT.

The chain has TRBV5-5 and TRBJ1-4; D ambiguous. CDR3 length: 16 residues. Trimming left V 0 bases short and J 3 bases short, with 12 bases between. Germline CDR1 SGHKS, CDR2 YYEKEE (reference sequence). The CDR3 loop is CASSLAIVAPNEKLFF. CDR3 DNA: TGTGCCAGCAGCTTGGCCATCGTGGCGCCTAATGAAAAACTGTTTTTT.

V gene TRBV6-1 combines with J gene TRBJ1-1; maybe TRBD1 (6 bases). Trimming stripped 3 bases from V and 1 base from J, with 12 bases between. The CDR3 contains 15 residues. The germline V gene encodes CDR1 MNHNS and CDR2 SASEGT. The CDR3 protein is CASSESDRRNTEAFF. Here the CDR3 DNA reads TGTGCCAGCAGTGAGTCGGACAGACGGAACACTGAAGCTTTCTTT.

The gene calls are TRBV19 and TRBJ1-5; 7 bases are shared with TRBD1. Germline CDR1 and CDR2: LNHDA and SQIVND (reference sequence). V was clipped by 3 bases and J by 3 bases; unmatched bases: 8. The length of the CDR3 is 16 residues. The CDR3: CASSMRGHPYNQPQHF. Written as DNA, the CDR3 is TGTGCCAGTAGTATGAGGGGGCATCCCTACAATCAGCCCCAGCATTTT.

The table lists this clonotype with a few counts. This rearrangement joins TRBV4-1 to TRBJ1-5; maybe TRBD1 (5 bases). Trimming removed 1 base from V and 0 bases from J, with 13 bases in between. CDR3 length: 17 amino acids. Germline CDR1 reads MGHRA; CDR2 reads YSYEKL. As DNA, the CDR3 is TGCGCCAGCAGCCAAGGTATGACAGCCGCTAGCAATCAGCCCCAGCATTTT. Encoded protein: CASSQGMTAASNQPQHF.

The chain joins TRBV28 to TRBJ1-1; maybe TRBD1 (5 bases). The CDR3 is made up of 14 amino acids. Germline lookup yields CDR1 MDHEN and CDR2 SYDVKM. V gave up 2 bases and J gave up 6 bases, with 13 bases separating them. The CDR3 spells CASSLAHGGAEAFF. The CDR3 DNA follows: TGTGCCAGCAGTTTAGCCCACGGGGGGGCTGAAGCTTTCTTT.

The chain employs TRBV7-2 and TRBJ1-1; D is ambiguous. V was pared by 6 bases and J by 1 base, with 15 bases between. The CDR3 length is 15 residues. The germline V gene has CDR1 SGHTA and CDR2 FQGNSA. CDR3 nucleotides: TGTGCCAGCAGTTCTCTTTACGGCAGGAACACTGAAGCTTTCTTT. The encoded protein is CASSSLYGRNTEAFF.

The sample holds a few counts of this clonotype. The chain couples TRBV28 to TRBJ2-7; perhaps TRBD1 as D (5 bases). Germline V CDR1 and CDR2: MDHEN, SYDVKM. There are 11 residues in the CDR3. The CDR3 DNA reads TGTGCTGCCCAGGGAAACTACGAGCAGTACTTC. Protein product: CAAQGNYEQYF.

This clonotype has a handful of counts. This sequence joins TRBV12-3 or TRBV12-4 and TRBJ2-1; D tentatively reads TRBD1 or TRBD2 (5 bases each). V lost 2 bases to trimming and J lost 5 bases, with 13 bases between them. This CDR3 has 15 amino acids. Here the CDR3 reads CASSLSGTVNNEQFF. In nucleotides, the CDR3 is TGTGCCAGCAGTTTATCTGGGACGGTTAACAATGAGCAGTTCTTC.

The CDR3 sequence is CASSLRVDSEQFF. As DNA, the CDR3 is TGCGCCAGCAGTCTTAGAGTGGATAGTGAGCAGTTCTTC. The chain joins TRBV5-1 to TRBJ2-1; D gene unclear. V shed 5 bases and J shed 9 bases, with 15 bases lying between them. The germline gives CDR1 SGHRS, CDR2 YFSETQ. CDR3 size: 13 residues.

V usage is TRBV28 and J usage is TRBJ1-2; 9 bases line up with TRBD1. CDR1 is MDHEN and CDR2 is SYDVKM in the germline V gene. The trim removed 6 bases at V and 7 bases at J, leaving 9 bases unmatched. The CDR3 is 14 residues long. The CDR3 sequence is CASRDSDRGGGYTF. The DNA for the CDR3 is TGTGCCAGCAGGGATTCGGACAGGGGAGGTGGCTACACCTTC.

The rearrangement joins TRBV6-1 to TRBJ2-2, with TRBD1 as a possible D gene (6 bases). V was pared by 5 bases and J by 5 bases, with 18 bases between. CDR3 length: 16 amino acids. Germline V gene data show CDR1 as MNHNS and CDR2 as SASEGT. CDR3 DNA: TGTGCCAGCAGTTACTCCTGGGGGCTTGGTACCGGGGAGCTGTTTTTT. This codes for CASSYSWGLGTGELFF.

The rearrangement joins TRBV12-3 or TRBV12-4 to TRBJ1-1; D not resolved. The CDR3 contains 13 residues. V was clipped by 4 bases and J by 0 bases, with 6 bases between them. CDR3 region: CASSYRLNTEAFF. The CDR3 DNA reads as TGTGCCAGCAGTTATCGCTTGAACACTGAAGCTTTCTTT.

The J gene is TRBJ2-6, the V gene TRBV28; D unclear. V was clipped by 5 bases and J by 0 bases, with 17 bases between them. The CDR3 spans 18 residues. Germline lookup yields CDR1 MDHEN and CDR2 SYDVKM. CDR3 region: CASSRYTLLNSGANVLTF. The CDR3 coding sequence is TGTGCCAGCAGTCGATACACCTTACTTAACTCTGGGGCCAACGTCCTGACTTTC.